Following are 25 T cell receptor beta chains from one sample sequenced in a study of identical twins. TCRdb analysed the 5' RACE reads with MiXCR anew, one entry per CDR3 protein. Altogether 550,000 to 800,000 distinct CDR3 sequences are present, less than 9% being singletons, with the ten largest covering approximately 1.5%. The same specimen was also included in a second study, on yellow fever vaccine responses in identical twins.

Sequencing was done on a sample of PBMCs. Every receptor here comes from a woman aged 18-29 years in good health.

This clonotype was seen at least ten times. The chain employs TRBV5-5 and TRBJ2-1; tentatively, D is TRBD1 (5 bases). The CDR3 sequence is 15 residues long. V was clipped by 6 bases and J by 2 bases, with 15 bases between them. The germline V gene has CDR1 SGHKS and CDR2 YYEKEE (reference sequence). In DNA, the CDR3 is TGTGCCAGCATCCCCACAGGAAACCCCTACAATGAGCAGTTCTTC. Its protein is CASIPTGNPYNEQFF.

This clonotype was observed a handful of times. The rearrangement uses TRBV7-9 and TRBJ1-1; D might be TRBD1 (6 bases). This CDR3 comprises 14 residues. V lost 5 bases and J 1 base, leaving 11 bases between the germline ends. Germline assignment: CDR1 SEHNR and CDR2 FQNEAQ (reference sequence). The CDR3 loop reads CASSILTGNTEAFF. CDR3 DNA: TGTGCCAGCAGCATACTGACAGGGAACACTGAAGCTTTCTTT.

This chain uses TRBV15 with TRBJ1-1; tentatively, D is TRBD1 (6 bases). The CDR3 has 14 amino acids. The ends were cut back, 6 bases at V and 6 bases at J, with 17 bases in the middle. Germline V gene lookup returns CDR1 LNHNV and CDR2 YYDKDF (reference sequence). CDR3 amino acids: CATSRGRGGPEAFF. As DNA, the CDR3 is TGTGCCACCAGTCGAGGACGGGGGGGCCCTGAAGCTTTCTTT.

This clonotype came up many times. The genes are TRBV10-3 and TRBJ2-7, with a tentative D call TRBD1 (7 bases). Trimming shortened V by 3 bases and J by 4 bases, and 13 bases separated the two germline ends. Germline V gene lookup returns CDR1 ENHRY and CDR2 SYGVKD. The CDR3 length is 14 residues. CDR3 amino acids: CAISEGGGGYEQYV. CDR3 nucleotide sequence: TGTGCCATCAGTGAAGGAGGGGGCGGGTACGAGCAGTACGTC.

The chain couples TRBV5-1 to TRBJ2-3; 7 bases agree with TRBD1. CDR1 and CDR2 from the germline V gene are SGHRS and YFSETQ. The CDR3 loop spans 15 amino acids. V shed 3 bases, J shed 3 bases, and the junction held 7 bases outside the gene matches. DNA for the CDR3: TGCGCCAGCAGCTACACCGGGACAGTGACAGATACGCAGTATTTT. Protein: CASSYTGTVTDTQYF.

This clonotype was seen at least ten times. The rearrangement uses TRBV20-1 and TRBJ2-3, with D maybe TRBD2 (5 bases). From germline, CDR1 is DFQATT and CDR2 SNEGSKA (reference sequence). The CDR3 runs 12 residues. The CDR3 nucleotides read TGCAGCTCTAGTGGGAGTACAGATACGCAGTATTTT. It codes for CSSSGSTDTQYF.

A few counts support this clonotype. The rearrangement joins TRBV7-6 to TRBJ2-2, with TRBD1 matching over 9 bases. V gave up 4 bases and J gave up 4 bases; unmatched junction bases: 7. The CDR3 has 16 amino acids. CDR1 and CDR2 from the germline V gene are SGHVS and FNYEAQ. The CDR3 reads CASSSWGQGGTGELFF. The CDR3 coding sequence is TGTGCCAGCAGCTCGTGGGGACAGGGTGGCACCGGGGAGCTGTTTTTT.

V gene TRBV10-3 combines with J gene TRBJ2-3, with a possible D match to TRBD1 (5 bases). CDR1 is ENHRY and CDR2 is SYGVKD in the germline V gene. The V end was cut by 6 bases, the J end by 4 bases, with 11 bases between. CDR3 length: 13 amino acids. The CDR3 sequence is CAISDSRADTQYF. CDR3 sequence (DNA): TGTGCCATCAGCGACTCCAGGGCAGATACGCAGTATTTT.

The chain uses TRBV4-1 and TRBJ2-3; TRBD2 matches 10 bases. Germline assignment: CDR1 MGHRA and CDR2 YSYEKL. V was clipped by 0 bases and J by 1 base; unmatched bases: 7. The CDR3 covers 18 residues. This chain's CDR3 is CASSQDRLAGVRTDTQYF. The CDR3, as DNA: TGCGCCAGCAGCCAAGATAGGCTAGCGGGAGTACGCACAGATACGCAGTATTTT.

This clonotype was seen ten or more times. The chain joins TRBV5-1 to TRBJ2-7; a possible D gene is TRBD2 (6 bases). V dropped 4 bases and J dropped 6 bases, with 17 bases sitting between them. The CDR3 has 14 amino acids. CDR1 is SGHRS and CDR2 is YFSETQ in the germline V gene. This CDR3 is CASSAVPGSIEQYF. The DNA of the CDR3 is TGCGCCAGCAGCGCGGTGCCCGGGAGCATCGAGCAGTACTTC.

The CDR3 protein is CASSLGTQANYGYTF. The CDR3 nucleotides read TGTGCCAGCAGTTTAGGCACACAGGCGAACTATGGCTACACCTTC. The chain joins TRBV28 to TRBJ1-2; possible D gene TRBD1, 5 bases. CDR1 and CDR2 (germline): MDHEN, SYDVKM. Trimming took 2 bases from V and 2 from J, leaving 12 bases between them. This CDR3 is 15 amino acids long.

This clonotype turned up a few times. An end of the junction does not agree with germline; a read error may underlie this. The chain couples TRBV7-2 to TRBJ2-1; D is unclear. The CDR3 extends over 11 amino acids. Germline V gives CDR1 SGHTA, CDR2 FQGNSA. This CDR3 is CARRSSNEQFF. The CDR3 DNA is TGTGCCCGCAGGAGTTCTAATGAGCAGTTCTTC.

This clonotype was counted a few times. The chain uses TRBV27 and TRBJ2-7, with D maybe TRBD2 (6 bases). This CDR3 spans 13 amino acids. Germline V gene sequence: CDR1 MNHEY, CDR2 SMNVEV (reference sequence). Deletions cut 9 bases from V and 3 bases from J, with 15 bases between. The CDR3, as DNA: TGTGCCAGACTAGGAGGGGTCAGCTACGAGCAGTACTTC. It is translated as CARLGGVSYEQYF.

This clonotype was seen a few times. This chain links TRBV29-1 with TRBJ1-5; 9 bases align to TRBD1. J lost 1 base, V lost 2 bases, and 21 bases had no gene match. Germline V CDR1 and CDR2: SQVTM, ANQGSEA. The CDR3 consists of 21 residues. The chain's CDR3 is CSVEPKWDRVRPRRSNQPQHF. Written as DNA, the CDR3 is TGCAGCGTTGAACCAAAATGGGACAGGGTCCGACCCAGGAGGAGCAATCAGCCCCAGCATTTT. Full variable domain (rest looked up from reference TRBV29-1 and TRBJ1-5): SAVISQKPSRDICQRGTSLTIQCQVDSQVTMMFWYRQQPGQSLTLIATANQGSEATYESGFVIDKFPISRPNLTFSTLTVSNMSPEDSSIYLCSVEPKWDRVRPRRSNQPQHFGDGTRLSIL.

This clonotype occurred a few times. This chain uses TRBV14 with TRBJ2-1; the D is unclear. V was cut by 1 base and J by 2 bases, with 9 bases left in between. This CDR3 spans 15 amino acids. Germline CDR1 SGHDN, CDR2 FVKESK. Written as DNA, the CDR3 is TGTGCCAGCAGCCAAGTTGGTATACCCTACAATGAGCAGTTCTTC. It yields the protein CASSQVGIPYNEQFF.

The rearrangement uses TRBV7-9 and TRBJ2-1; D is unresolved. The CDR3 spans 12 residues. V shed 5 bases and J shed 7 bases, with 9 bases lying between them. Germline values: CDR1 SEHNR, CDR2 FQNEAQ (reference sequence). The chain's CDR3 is CASSRERNEQFF. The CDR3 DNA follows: TGTGCCAGCAGCCGAGAACGGAATGAGCAGTTCTTC.

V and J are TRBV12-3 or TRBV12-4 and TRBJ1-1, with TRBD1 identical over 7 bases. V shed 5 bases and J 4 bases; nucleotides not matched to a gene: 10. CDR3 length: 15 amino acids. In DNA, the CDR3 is TGTGCCAGCAGTACCACCCAGGGGGAGGGCACTGAAGCTTTCTTT. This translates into CASSTTQGEGTEAFF.

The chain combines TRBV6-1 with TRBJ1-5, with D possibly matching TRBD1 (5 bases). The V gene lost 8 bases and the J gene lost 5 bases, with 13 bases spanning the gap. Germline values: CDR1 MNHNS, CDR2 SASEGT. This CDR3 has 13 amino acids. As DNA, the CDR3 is TGTGCCAGCCGGGGCGGGAGGGATCAGCCCCAGCATTTT. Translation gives CASRGGRDQPQHF.

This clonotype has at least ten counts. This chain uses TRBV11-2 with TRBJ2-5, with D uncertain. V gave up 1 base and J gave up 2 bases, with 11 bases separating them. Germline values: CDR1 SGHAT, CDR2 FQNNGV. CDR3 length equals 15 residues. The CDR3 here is CASSLASSEQETQYF. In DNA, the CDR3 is TGTGCCAGCAGCTTAGCGAGCTCAGAACAAGAGACCCAGTACTTC.

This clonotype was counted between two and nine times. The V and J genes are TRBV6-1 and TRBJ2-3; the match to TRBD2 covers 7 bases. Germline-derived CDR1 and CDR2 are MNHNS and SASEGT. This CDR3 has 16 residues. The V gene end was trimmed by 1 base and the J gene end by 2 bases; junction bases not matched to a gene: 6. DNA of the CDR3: TGTGCCAGCAGTGAAGGGCTAGCGGACTACACAGATACGCAGTATTTT. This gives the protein CASSEGLADYTDTQYF.

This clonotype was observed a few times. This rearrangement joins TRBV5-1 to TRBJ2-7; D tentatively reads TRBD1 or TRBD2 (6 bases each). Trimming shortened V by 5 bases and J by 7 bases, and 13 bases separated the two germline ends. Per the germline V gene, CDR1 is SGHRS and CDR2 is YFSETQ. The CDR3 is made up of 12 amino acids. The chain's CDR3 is CASRGGVCEQYV. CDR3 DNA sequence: TGCGCCAGCAGGGGGGGCGTCTGTGAGCAGTACGTC.

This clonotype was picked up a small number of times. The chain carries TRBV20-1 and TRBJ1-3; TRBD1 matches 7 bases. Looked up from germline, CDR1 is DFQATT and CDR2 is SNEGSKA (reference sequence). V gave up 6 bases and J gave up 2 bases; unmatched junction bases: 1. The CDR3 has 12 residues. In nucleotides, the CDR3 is TGCAGTGCGGGGACAGCTGGAAACACCATATATTTT. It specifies CSAGTAGNTIYF.

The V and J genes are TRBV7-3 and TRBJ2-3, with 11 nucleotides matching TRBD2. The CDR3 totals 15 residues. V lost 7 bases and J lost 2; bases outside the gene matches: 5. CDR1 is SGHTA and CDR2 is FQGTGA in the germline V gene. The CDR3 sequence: CASTNSGRATDTQYF. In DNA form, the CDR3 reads TGTGCCAGCACCAATAGCGGGAGGGCCACAGATACGCAGTATTTT.

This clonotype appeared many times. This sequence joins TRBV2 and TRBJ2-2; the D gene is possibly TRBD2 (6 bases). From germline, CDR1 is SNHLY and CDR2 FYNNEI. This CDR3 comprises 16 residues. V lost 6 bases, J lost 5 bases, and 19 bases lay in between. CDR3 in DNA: TGTGCCAGCAGAATGGAGGGACTCCCCGGGACCGGGGAGCTGTTTTTT. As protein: CASRMEGLPGTGELFF.

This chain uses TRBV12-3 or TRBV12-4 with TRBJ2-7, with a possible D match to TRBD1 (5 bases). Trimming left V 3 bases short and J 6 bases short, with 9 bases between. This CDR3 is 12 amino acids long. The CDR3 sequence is CASSFAGIEQYF. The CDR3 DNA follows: TGTGCCAGCAGTTTCGCAGGGATCGAGCAGTACTTC.